This TCR beta chain was identified in a study of OX40 agonist ivuxolimab in advanced cancers. Only in-frame clones appear in the TCRdb table, and some are missing; sequencing was by immunoSEQ multiplex PCR. The data show tens of thousands of clones, 89% seen once. From germline, CDR1 is SGHDT and CDR2 YYEEEE. This CDR3 region has 14 residues. Trimming cost V 1 base and J 7 bases; bases outside gene matches: 4. Blood sampling took place at baseline, cycle 4 day 1, and cycle 7 day 1. The V call is TRBV5-6, the J call TRBJ2-2; 7 bases are shared with TRBD2. The specimen comprised CD4+ or CD8+ T cells sorted from blood, sampled in a trial of the OX40 agonist ivuxolimab. This sequence originates from an adult with an advanced solid tumor such as melanoma, head and neck, liver or kidney cancer. The CDR3: CASSLTSAIGELFF. DNA of the CDR3: TGTGCCAGCAGCTTGACTAGCGCCATCGGGGAGCTGTTTTTT.